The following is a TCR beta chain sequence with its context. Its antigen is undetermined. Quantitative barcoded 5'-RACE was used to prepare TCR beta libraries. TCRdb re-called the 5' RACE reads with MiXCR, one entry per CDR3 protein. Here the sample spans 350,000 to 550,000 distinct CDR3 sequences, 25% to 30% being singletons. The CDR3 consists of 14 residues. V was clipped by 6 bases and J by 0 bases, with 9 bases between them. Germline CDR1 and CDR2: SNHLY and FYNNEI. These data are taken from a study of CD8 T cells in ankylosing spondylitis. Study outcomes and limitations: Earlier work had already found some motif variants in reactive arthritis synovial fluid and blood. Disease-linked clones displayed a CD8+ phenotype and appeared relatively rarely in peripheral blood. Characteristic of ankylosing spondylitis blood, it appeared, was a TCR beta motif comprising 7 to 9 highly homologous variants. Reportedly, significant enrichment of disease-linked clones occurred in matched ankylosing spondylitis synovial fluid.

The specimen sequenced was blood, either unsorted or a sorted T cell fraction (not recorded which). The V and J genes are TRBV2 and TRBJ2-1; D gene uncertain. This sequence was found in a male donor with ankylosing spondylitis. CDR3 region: CASRYRSSYNEQFF. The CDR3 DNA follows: TGTGCCAGCAGGTACCGGAGCTCCTACAATGAGCAGTTCTTC.